This entry concerns a single T cell receptor beta chain. The V gene's germline CDR1 is SGDLS and CDR2 YYNGEE. The CDR3 is 14 amino acids. Trimming took 8 bases from V and 8 from J; bases not matched to a gene: 9. The sample is drawn from a study of T cell changes during pregnancy in multiple sclerosis. The data were produced by immunoSEQ multiplex PCR, yet TCRdb's version contains in-frame clones alone and is incomplete. The profile covers about 29,000 clones, with roughly 90% appearing a single time and about 6.3% taken by the ten largest. The TCR originated in a female donor with multiple sclerosis, enrolled in a pregnancy study. The material sequenced was CD8+ T cells from peripheral blood mononuclear cells, taken after pregnancy. The chain joins TRBV9 to TRBJ2-1; TRBD2 matches 11 bases. The CDR3 coding sequence is TGTGCCAGTGATAGCGGGAGGGTGGGCGATGAGCAGTTCTTC. It specifies CASDSGRVGDEQFF.